This T cell receptor (beta chain) was profiled in a study of T cell responses to AZD1222 COVID-19 vaccine. Study-level findings and limits: No day 14 peak samples; only post-peak repertoires were characterized.

Clones were read by immunoSEQ multiplex PCR, and TCRdb kept only the in-frame ones, dropping some. The sample includes tens of thousands of clones, 65% to 80% of them seen just once. The CDR3 covers 16 residues. Trimming removed 1 base from V and 4 bases from J; junction bases left unmatched: 3. CDR1 MDHEN and CDR2 SYDVKM come from the germline V gene. The count of this clone is one. What it binds is unknown. The source is an adult in good health. The genes are TRBV28 and TRBJ2-1; the match to TRBD2 covers 11 bases. The material sequenced was peripheral blood, taken on day 0 of AZD1222 vaccination. For the CDR3, the DNA is TGTGCCAGCAGTTTATCTAGCGGGGGGCCATACAATGAGCAGTTCTTC. Protein product: CASSLSSGGPYNEQFF.